The 23 T cell receptor beta chains in this list originate from one sample, sequenced in a study of lung T cells in sarcoidosis with Löfgren's syndrome. TCRdb analysed the reads with MiXCR anew, one entry per CDR3 protein. The sample holds some 2,000 distinct CDR3 sequences; around 27% are singletons and the top ten take around 9.7%. The sample consisted of CD4+ T cells from bronchoalveolar lavage. Source of these receptors: a human donor with sarcoidosis (Löfgren's syndrome or another form), or a control subject (not recorded which).

This clonotype was observed a few times. A much larger clone sits a single nucleotide away, making a read error possible. The genes are TRBV24-1 and TRBJ2-3; possible D gene TRBD1, 7 bases. Germline assignment: CDR1 KGHDR and CDR2 SFDVKD. The CDR3 is made up of 13 amino acids. The CDR3 coding sequence is TGTGCCGCCAGGGGGACTAGCACAGATACGCAGTATTTT. Its protein is CAARGTSTDTQYF.

This clonotype was seen more than once but under ten times. V is TRBV5-5 and J is TRBJ1-1, with 8 positions matching TRBD1. The CDR3 totals 14 residues. V trimming: 3 bases; J trimming: 5 bases; junction bases outside the gene matches: 6. Germline CDR1 reads SGHKS; CDR2 reads YYEKEE (reference sequence). The CDR3 region has the DNA TGTGCCAGCAGCTCGGGACAGGATTGGACTGAAGCTTTCTTT. It encodes CASSSGQDWTEAFF.

V is TRBV6-2 or TRBV6-3 and J is TRBJ2-1; 7 bases fit TRBD2. Germline-derived CDR1 and CDR2 are MNHEY and SVGEGT. The trim removed 2 bases at V and 6 bases at J, leaving 13 bases unmatched. The CDR3 extends over 17 amino acids. CDR3 in amino acids: CASSYGAGRSWGNEQFF. The CDR3 nucleotides read TGTGCCAGCAGTTACGGAGCGGGACGGTCGTGGGGCAATGAGCAGTTCTTC.

In this sample, this clonotype is medium-sized. The gene calls are TRBV7-9 and TRBJ1-1; D not resolved. V was clipped by 1 base and J by 4 bases, with 10 bases between them. CDR1 and CDR2 from the germline V gene are SEHNR and FQNEAQ (reference sequence). The CDR3 consists of 14 residues. The CDR3 reads CASSLDGMSTEAFF. The CDR3 DNA sequence: TGTGCCAGCAGCTTAGATGGGATGAGCACTGAAGCTTTCTTT.

This clonotype is labeled medium-sized (0.01 to 0.1%). The CDR3 DNA reads TGTGCCAGCAGCTTAAGGGGGACTAGCGGGAGAGTTGGGGTGAGGGATACGCAGTATTTT. Protein sequence: CASSLRGTSGRVGVRDTQYF. V and J are TRBV7-2 and TRBJ2-3; 14 nucleotides match TRBD2. The germline V gene has CDR1 SGHTA and CDR2 FQGNSA. V gave up 2 bases and J gave up 6 bases; unmatched junction bases: 16. CDR3 length: 20 amino acids. The full variable domain, in which reference TRBV7-2 and TRBJ2-3 provide the parts outside the CDR3, is GAGVSQSPSNKVTEKGKDVELRCDPISGHTALYWYRQSLGQGLEFLIYFQGNSAPDKSGLPSDRFSAERTGGSVSTLTIQRTQQEDSAVYLCASSLRGTSGRVGVRDTQYFGPGTRLTVL.

Concerning this clonotype: A much larger clone differs by one base, so this may be a read error. The chain carries TRBV18 and TRBJ2-3; D remains unclear. This CDR3 region has 12 residues. Germline V gene data show CDR1 as KGHSH and CDR2 as LQKENI. The CDR3 DNA reads as TGTGCCAGCTCACCAAATTGGGATACGCGGTATTTT. Translated: CASSPNWDTRYF.

This clonotype is a singleton in its sample. A single base separates this from a much larger clone, so it may be a read error. The V call is TRBV11-1, the J call TRBJ2-1, with D hard to call. Germline CDR1 is SGHAT and CDR2 is FQDESV (reference sequence). This CDR3 is built from 13 residues. V was trimmed by 5 bases and J by 6 bases, leaving 11 bases between them. CDR3 sequence reads: CASSPIRSNEQFF. The CDR3 DNA follows: TGTGCCAGCAGCCCAATCCGGAGCAATGAGCAGTTCTTC.

For this clonotype: Germline is not matched at one junction end, which may reflect a read error. This sequence joins TRBV27 and TRBJ1-1; D is unclear. The CDR3 covers 14 residues. CDR1 is MNHEY and CDR2 is SMNVEV in the germline V gene (reference sequence). As DNA, the CDR3 is TGTGCCAGCAGTTCTAGGAGTACGAACACTGGAGCTTTCTTT. Translating gives CASSSRSTNTGAFF.

The rearrangement links TRBV7-2 to TRBJ2-7, with D hard to call. This CDR3 is 15 amino acids long. The germline V gene encodes CDR1 SGHTA and CDR2 FQGNSA. V lost 2 bases and J lost 10, with 21 bases in between. CDR3 residues: CASSLRPNFLYKQYF. The DNA of the CDR3 is TGTGCCAGCAGCTTAAGACCCAATTTTCTTTACAAACAGTACTTC.

This clonotype is judged medium-sized (0.01 to 0.1%). This rearrangement joins TRBV3-1 to TRBJ2-3, with a tentative D call TRBD2 (6 bases). Germline V gene sequence: CDR1 LGHDT, CDR2 YNNKEL (reference sequence). The CDR3 length is 15 residues. V was clipped by 8 bases and J by 2 bases, with 17 bases between them. The CDR3 here is CASVNAGLLTDTQYF. CDR3 DNA: TGTGCCAGCGTTAATGCGGGACTTCTCACAGATACGCAGTATTTT.

This clonotype was recorded many times. This chain joins TRBV11-2 and TRBJ2-7, with D possibly matching TRBD2 (5 bases). Germline-derived CDR1 and CDR2 are SGHAT and FQNNGV. V shed 5 bases and J shed 3 bases, with 20 bases lying between them. The length of the CDR3 is 16 residues. The CDR3 DNA sequence: TGTGCCAGCAGCCCCCTCGGAGGCACTGTGCACTACGAGCAGTACTTC. Translation gives CASSPLGGTVHYEQYF.

Points on this clonotype: Compared with germline, one end of the junction differs, possibly owing to a read error. The genes are TRBV14 and TRBJ1-1, with a tentative D call TRBD1 (5 bases). Looked up from germline, CDR1 is SGHDN and CDR2 is FVKESK. The length of the CDR3 is 14 residues. CDR3 nucleotide sequence: TGTGCCAGCAGCAAGATAGGAGCGGACACCGAAGCTTTCTTT. It yields the protein CASSKIGADTEAFF.

The V and J genes are TRBV2 and TRBJ2-3; D uncertain. CDR1 SNHLY and CDR2 FYNNEI come from the germline V gene. This CDR3 is built from 12 residues. Trimming pared 8 bases from V and 6 bases from J, leaving 12 bases between. CDR3: CASEERKDTQYF. The CDR3 DNA is TGTGCCAGCGAGGAGAGAAAGGATACGCAGTATTTT.

Relative to its sample, this clonotype is medium-sized. The genes are TRBV7-2 and TRBJ2-7; 9 positions agree with TRBD1. Losses at the gene ends were 4 bases for V and 2 bases for J; bases not matched to a gene: 6. This CDR3 comprises 15 residues. Per germline, CDR1 SGHTA and CDR2 FQGNSA. The chain's CDR3 is CASSSPDRGAYEQYF. CDR3 bases: TGTGCCAGCAGCTCACCGGACAGGGGCGCCTACGAGCAGTACTTC.

This clonotype is medium-sized. V gene TRBV10-3 combines with J gene TRBJ1-1, with 7 bases identical to TRBD1. The CDR3 runs 15 residues. Germline values: CDR1 ENHRY, CDR2 SYGVKD. Trimming took 0 bases from V and 4 from J; bases not matched to a gene: 5. The CDR3 loop reads CAISESMSGGTEAFF. The DNA for the CDR3 is TGTGCCATCAGTGAGTCGATGTCAGGGGGCACTGAAGCTTTCTTT.

By sample fraction, this clonotype is medium-sized. The rearrangement links TRBV12-3 or TRBV12-4 to TRBJ2-7; 7 bases map to TRBD2. With 2 bases clipped from V and 3 bases from J, the junction kept 7 bases outside the gene matches. The CDR3 totals 15 residues. The CDR3 reads CASSLTRREGYEQYF. The CDR3 DNA reads as TGTGCCAGCAGTTTAACCCGCAGGGAGGGCTACGAGCAGTACTTC.

Relative to its sample, this clonotype is medium-sized. The chain uses TRBV2 and TRBJ1-1; possibly TRBD1 for D (5 bases). V was pared by 3 bases and J by 1 base, with 9 bases between. The CDR3 extends over 14 amino acids. The V gene's germline CDR1 is SNHLY and CDR2 FYNNEI. The CDR3 bases are TGTGCCAGCAGTGACACAGGCGGGAACACTGAAGCTTTCTTT. Protein: CASSDTGGNTEAFF.

This clonotype came up many times. A much more abundant neighbour one base away suggests this may be a read error. Without the conserved terminal phenylalanine or tryptophan, this CDR3 likely stems from a read error. V usage is TRBV28 and J usage is TRBJ2-7; D uncertain. This CDR3 contains 12 residues. Trimming took 6 bases from V and 6 from J, leaving 12 bases between them. Germline V gene data show CDR1 as MDHEN and CDR2 as SYDVKM. Here the CDR3 reads CASSLDSVEQYS. The CDR3 nucleotides are TGTGCCAGCAGCCTGGATTCCGTCGAGCAGTACTCC.

At least ten counts were recorded for this clonotype. The rearrangement links TRBV2 to TRBJ2-5; TRBD1 matches 9 bases. The CDR3 runs to 12 residues. After removal of 8 bases from V and 5 bases from J, the junction contained 3 bases not matched to a gene. The V gene's germline CDR1 is SNHLY and CDR2 FYNNEI. The CDR3 spells CASAGTGETQYF. The DNA of the CDR3 is TGTGCCAGCGCCGGGACAGGGGAGACCCAGTACTTC.

CDR3 sequence reads: CASSSITSSYNEQFF. For the CDR3, the DNA is TGTGCCAGCAGTTCAATTACTAGCAGTTACAATGAGCAGTTCTTC. This chain links TRBV28 with TRBJ2-1; a possible D gene is TRBD2 (6 bases). CDR1 is MDHEN, CDR2 SYDVKM, per germline. The CDR3 length is 15 residues. The V gene lost 4 bases and the J gene lost 4 bases, with 14 bases spanning the gap.

In its sample, this clonotype is medium-sized. The chain carries TRBV2 and TRBJ2-2, with TRBD1 as a possible D gene (6 bases). The CDR3 loop spans 15 amino acids. The V gene's germline CDR1 is SNHLY and CDR2 FYNNEI. V lost 8 bases and J lost 5, with 18 bases in between. The CDR3 sequence is CASASGTPLTGELFF. CDR3 coding DNA: TGTGCCAGCGCTTCCGGGACACCGCTAACCGGGGAGCTGTTTTTT.

This clonotype is deemed medium-sized (0.01 to 0.1%). This chain joins TRBV12-5 and TRBJ1-2, with D hard to call. The CDR3 has 12 residues. The germline gives CDR1 LGHNT, CDR2 FRNRAP. The V end lost 1 base, the J end lost 3 bases, and 3 bases lay between the germline ends. The CDR3 here is CASGLDDYGYTF. The CDR3 DNA is TGTGCTAGTGGTTTGGACGACTATGGCTACACCTTC.

This clonotype is large in the sample. The rearrangement uses TRBV2 and TRBJ1-1, with D unclear. Looked up from germline, CDR1 is SNHLY and CDR2 is FYNNEI. The CDR3 consists of 13 residues. The V end lost 0 bases, the J end lost 5 bases, and 7 bases lay between the germline ends. This CDR3 reads CASSEADRTEAFF. CDR3 coding DNA: TGTGCCAGCAGTGAAGCCGATCGGACTGAAGCTTTCTTT.